One and the same sample provided the 20 T cell receptor beta chains below, sequenced in a study of early T cells in non-severe SARS-CoV-2 infection. TCRdb reprocessed the 5' RACE reads with MiXCR, giving one entry per CDR3 protein. Of over 85,000 distinct CDR3 sequences detected, about 12% appear once; the ten largest clones hold 3.5% to 4%. Source: whole blood, taken at baseline. These receptors were taken from an adult who was a healthcare worker with PCR-confirmed SARS-CoV-2 infection or an uninfected control (not recorded which).

This rearrangement joins TRBV27 to TRBJ1-2, with 10 bases matching TRBD1. CDR3 size: 15 residues. Germline trimming cut 5 bases from V and 6 bases from J; bases unmatched to any gene: 9. Looked up from germline, CDR1 is MNHEY and CDR2 is SMNVEV (reference sequence). CDR3: CASSPLDRGLNGYTF. CDR3 in DNA: TGTGCCAGCAGTCCCCTCGACAGGGGGCTGAATGGCTACACCTTC.

This clonotype was detected only a few times. This chain connects TRBV30 to TRBJ2-7, with D unclear. The CDR3 loop spans 13 amino acids. Germline values: CDR1 GTSNPN, CDR2 SVGIG (reference sequence). Between the trimmed V and J ends, which lost 4 bases and 4 bases, there was a span of 14 bases. CDR3 bases: TGTGCCTGGACTCTCCGCCTCGCTTACGAGCAGTACTTC. Amino acid sequence: CAWTLRLAYEQYF.

This clonotype turned up a few times. The chain recombines TRBV18 with TRBJ1-6; the D is unclear. V lost 2 bases and J 9 bases, leaving 8 bases between the germline ends. This CDR3 region has 13 residues. The germline V gene encodes CDR1 KGHSH and CDR2 LQKENI. The CDR3 sequence: CASSPNTASPLHF. In DNA, the CDR3 is TGTGCCAGCTCACCAAATACCGCTTCACCCCTCCACTTT.

This clonotype was seen a few times. The chain uses TRBV12-3 or TRBV12-4 and TRBJ2-3, with TRBD1 identical over 7 bases. This CDR3 is built from 15 residues. V was clipped by 4 bases and J by 0 bases; unmatched bases: 4. CDR3 in amino acids: CASSSDRESTDTQYF. Written as DNA, the CDR3 is TGTGCCAGCAGTTCAGACAGGGAGAGCACAGATACGCAGTATTTT.

This clonotype came up a few times. The rearrangement joins TRBV6-1 to TRBJ2-7, with 7 bases matching TRBD2. J gave up 7 bases and V 3 bases, and 6 bases lay outside the gene matches. The CDR3 covers 13 residues. Looked up from germline, CDR1 is MNHNS and CDR2 is SASEGT. CDR3 loop: CASSDGEGWEQYF. DNA for the CDR3: TGTGCCAGCAGTGACGGGGAGGGATGGGAGCAGTACTTC.

This clonotype showed up just a few times. The chain uses TRBV20-1 and TRBJ2-1; TRBD2 is a possible D gene (6 bases). Per the germline V gene, CDR1 is DFQATT and CDR2 is SNEGSKA (reference sequence). V gave up 5 bases and J gave up 2 bases, with 16 bases separating them. This CDR3 has 15 residues. CDR3 sequence: CSAPPGGAAYNEQFF. For the CDR3, the DNA is TGCAGTGCTCCACCCGGGGGAGCGGCCTACAATGAGCAGTTCTTC.

The chain has TRBV12-3 or TRBV12-4 and TRBJ2-7; D is perhaps TRBD2 (6 bases). V was cut by 5 bases and J by 5 bases, with 19 bases left in between. The CDR3 contains 15 residues. The CDR3 spells CASSDYWGVNHEQYF. As DNA, the CDR3 is TGTGCCAGCAGTGACTACTGGGGGGTCAACCACGAGCAGTACTTC.

V is TRBV28 and J is TRBJ1-2; the match to TRBD1 covers 9 bases. Trimming cost V 5 bases and J 1 base; bases outside gene matches: 8. The CDR3 consists of 16 residues. Germline V CDR1 and CDR2: MDHEN, SYDVKM. This chain's CDR3 is CASSLTRQGGNYGYTF. CDR3 nucleotides: TGTGCCAGCAGTCTTACCCGACAGGGGGGTAACTATGGCTACACCTTC.

The chain joins TRBV7-2 to TRBJ1-1; no reliable D call. V was cut by 6 bases and J by 0 bases, with 11 bases left in between. CDR1 is SGHTA, CDR2 FQGNSA, per germline. The CDR3 runs 14 residues. The CDR3 region is CASSPHSMNTEAFF. CDR3 sequence (DNA): TGTGCCAGCAGTCCTCATTCAATGAACACTGAAGCTTTCTTT.

This clonotype was detected many times. This chain joins TRBV3-1 and TRBJ2-2, with D perhaps TRBD2 (7 bases). V lost 7 bases, J lost 5 bases, and 14 bases lay in between. The CDR3 is 14 amino acids. Germline CDR1 and CDR2: LGHDT and YNNKEL (reference sequence). The chain's CDR3 is CASTPRGATGELFF. The DNA of the CDR3 is TGTGCCAGCACCCCCCGGGGGGCGACCGGGGAGCTGTTTTTT.

The chain employs TRBV6-6 and TRBJ2-1, with TRBD2 identical over 11 bases. Germline-derived CDR1 and CDR2 are MNHNY and SVGAGI (reference sequence). This CDR3 is 16 amino acids long. The trim removed 6 bases at V and 4 bases at J, leaving 8 bases unmatched. CDR3 coding DNA: TGTGCCAGCAGACCTACTAGCGGGGGCCCTTACAATGAGCAGTTCTTC. As protein: CASRPTSGGPYNEQFF.

The table lists this clonotype with a few counts. The chain couples TRBV12-3 or TRBV12-4 to TRBJ2-7, with D possibly TRBD2 on 6 matching bases. The CDR3 spans 15 residues. V was trimmed by 10 bases and J by 2 bases, leaving 21 bases between them. The CDR3 bases are TGTGCCAACCCAACCCTCCTCAGGAGGGCCTACGAGCAGTACTTC. This sequence encodes CANPTLLRRAYEQYF.

V and J are TRBV6-5 and TRBJ1-1; D ambiguous. V lost 8 bases and J lost 9, with 19 bases in between. The V gene's germline CDR1 is MNHEY and CDR2 SVGAGI. There are 13 residues in the CDR3. CDR3 bases: TGTGCCAGCCGGGAGAACACGAAGCTAAAAGCTTTCTTT. Translating it yields CASRENTKLKAFF.

This clonotype was found a few times. This chain links TRBV4-1 with TRBJ2-1, with D maybe TRBD2 (7 bases). CDR1 MGHRA and CDR2 YSYEKL come from the germline V gene. The CDR3 runs to 17 residues. The germline V and J ends were trimmed by 1 base and 0 bases, with 13 bases remaining between them. The CDR3 protein is CASSQVGGRSSYNEQFF. The CDR3 DNA reads as TGCGCCAGCAGCCAAGTGGGGGGGCGTAGCTCCTACAATGAGCAGTTCTTC.

This clonotype was seen only a few times. The rearrangement links TRBV5-6 to TRBJ2-1; a weak D match, TRBD1 (5 bases). V lost 1 base and J lost 8, with 7 bases in between. Germline CDR1 is SGHDT and CDR2 is YYEEEE. The CDR3 is made up of 12 amino acids. CDR3 protein: CASSLSGYEQFF. The DNA of the CDR3 is TGTGCCAGCAGCTTGTCAGGGTATGAGCAGTTCTTC.

The CDR3: CASSVGGRDLIYEQYF. For the CDR3, the DNA is TGTGCCAGCAGCGTAGGGGGCAGAGACCTGATCTACGAGCAGTACTTC. The V gene is TRBV9, the J gene TRBJ2-7; D is possibly TRBD1 (5 bases). Germline V gene lookup returns CDR1 SGDLS and CDR2 YYNGEE. Trimming cost V 0 bases and J 3 bases, with 16 bases left between them. This CDR3 is 16 amino acids long.

This clonotype was seen a handful of times. This chain connects TRBV29-1 to TRBJ2-3; D might be TRBD1 or TRBD2, each matching 6 bases. Germline values: CDR1 SQVTM, CDR2 ANQGSEA. V lost 4 bases to trimming and J lost 1 base, with 18 bases between them. The CDR3 contains 16 residues. The CDR3 bases are TGCAGCGTTGCGGGGGACACTCGGGTTCGCACAGATACGCAGTATTTT. This translates into CSVAGDTRVRTDTQYF.

V is TRBV28 and J is TRBJ2-7, with D perhaps TRBD2 (6 bases). CDR3 length equals 14 residues. Trimming stripped 5 bases from V and 5 bases from J, with 16 bases between. The germline gives CDR1 MDHEN, CDR2 SYDVKM. CDR3 DNA sequence: TGTGCCAGCAGTAAAGTATCTCCGGGGGACGAGCAGTACTTC. Its protein is CASSKVSPGDEQYF.

A few counts support this clonotype. The V gene is TRBV6-5, the J gene TRBJ2-1; 12 bases map to TRBD2. Germline values: CDR1 MNHEY, CDR2 SVGAGI. The length of the CDR3 is 19 residues. Trimming removed 5 bases from V and 1 base from J; junction bases left unmatched: 12. CDR3 sequence: CASSPAALAGGRSYNEQFF. CDR3 DNA: TGTGCCAGCAGTCCCGCGGCCCTAGCGGGAGGGCGGTCCTACAATGAGCAGTTCTTC.

In this sample, this clonotype turned up a few times. V is TRBV6-6 and J is TRBJ2-7; 9 bases line up with TRBD1. The CDR3 sequence is 13 residues long. Germline CDR1 and CDR2: MNHNY and SVGAGI (reference sequence). The V segment lost 7 bases and the J segment 6 bases; nucleotides outside the gene matches: 7. Written as DNA, the CDR3 is TGTGCCAGCATCCCGGACAGGGGTAGCGAGCAGTACTTC. This encodes CASIPDRGSEQYF.